These T cell receptor beta chains were read from a single sample in a study of cytomegalovirus exposure and HLA in healthy donors. Clones were sequenced by immunoSEQ multiplex PCR, and TCRdb holds only the in-frame ones, with some missing. The repertoire holds around 100,000 clones, around four fifths seen once, with approximately 4% in the top ten. What was sequenced was PBMCs. The receptors here all came from a woman in her forties in good health and CMV-seropositive. Both conserved end residues are part of each CDR3. Fields, in order: V gene, J gene, clone size, D gene, CDR3 protein, CDR3 DNA. D genes are given only for firm matches. The size entry is marked missing in some rows and otherwise reads once, few, many or a size class.

TRBV19	TRBJ1-2	once	TRBD1	CASRDRGKGWYGYTF	TGTGCCAGTAGGGACAGGGGAAAGGGTTGGTATGGCTACACCTTC
TRBV2	TRBJ1-6	once	NA	CASRFRTDVFTGNSPLHF	TGTGCCAGCCGATTTCGGACGGACGTCTTTACGGGGAATTCACCCCTCCACTTT
TRBV5-4	TRBJ1-6	NA	TRBD1	CASSWDRDNSPLHF	TGTGCCAGCAGCTGGGACAGGGATAATTCACCCCTCCACTTT
TRBV27	TRBJ1-1	NA	NA	CASSLARATEAFF	TGTGCCAGCAGTTTAGCCCGAGCCACTGAAGCTTTCTTT
TRBV10-1	TRBJ2-7	NA	NA	CASSDQASKGYEQYF	TGCGCCAGCAGTGACCAGGCTAGCAAAGGATACGAGCAGTACTTC
TRBV5-1	TRBJ1-1	NA	TRBD1	CASSSGTGNTEAFF	TGCGCCAGCTCCTCCGGGACAGGAAACACTGAAGCTTTCTTT
TRBV5-6	TRBJ2-1	NA	TRBD2	CASSLTGDGTSGNEQFF	TGTGCCAGCAGCTTGACAGGAGATGGGACTAGCGGCAATGAGCAGTTCTTC
TRBV6-6	TRBJ1-5	NA	TRBD1	CASSTDREFPQHF	TGTGCCAGCAGTACTGACAGGGAGTTCCCCCAGCATTTT
TRBV6-1	TRBJ2-7	NA	TRBD2	CASSEGPSGIYEQYF	TGTGCCAGCAGTGAAGGGCCTAGCGGAATCTACGAGCAGTACTTC
TRBV27	TRBJ2-4	NA	NA	CASSLQGGKNIQYF	TGTGCCAGCAGTTTACAAGGGGGCAAAAACATTCAGTACTTC
TRBV6-6	TRBJ2-7	NA	NA	CASSYGKYEQYF	TGTGCCAGCAGTTATGGCAAATACGAGCAGTACTTC
TRBV5-1	TRBJ2-7	NA	TRBD2	CASSAQGLGPNEQYF	TGCGCCAGCAGCGCACAGGGACTAGGACCTAACGAGCAGTACTTC
TRBV28	TRBJ2-7	NA	TRBD1	CASSLRQGGRVWGTYEQYF	TGTGCCAGCAGTTTACGACAGGGGGGTCGTGTGTGGGGCACCTACGAGCAGTACTTC
TRBV19	TRBJ2-1	NA	NA	CASSTGSYNEQFF	TGTGCCAGTAGTACCGGGAGCTACAATGAGCAGTTCTTC
TRBV30	TRBJ2-1	NA	TRBD2	CAWSPGLATNEQFF	TGTGCCTGGAGTCCGGGACTAGCGACGAATGAGCAGTTCTTC
TRBV5-1	TRBJ2-2	NA	TRBD1	CASSFYRTGGAGGELFF	TGCGCCAGCAGCTTCTACCGGACAGGGGGCGCCGGCGGGGAGCTGTTTTTT
TRBV10-2	TRBJ2-3	NA	NA	CASSNSDTQYF	TGCGCCAGCAGTAATTCGGATACGCAGTATTTT
TRBV6-5	TRBJ2-1	NA	TRBD2	CASTASGNNEQFF	TGTGCCAGCACCGCTAGCGGAAACAATGAGCAGTTCTTC